Listed below are T cell receptor beta chains from one sample, sequenced in a study of OX40 agonist ivuxolimab in advanced cancers. TCRdb's table, derived via immunoSEQ multiplex PCR, lists solely in-frame clones and lacks some. This sample carries some 83,000 clones, 93% of them seen once, and the ten largest clones take around 6%. The specimen comprised CD4+ or CD8+ T cells sorted from blood, sampled in a trial of the OX40 agonist ivuxolimab. The receptors originated from an adult with an advanced solid tumor such as melanoma, head and neck, liver or kidney cancer. Each CDR3 is given with its conserved first and last residue. A D gene is named only where the DNA matches it firmly. The size field is filled for only some rows; it gives once, few, many or a size class.

j_gene	abundance	d_gene	v_gene	CDR3nt	CDR3aa
TRBJ1-1	.	TRBD1	TRBV7-3	TGTGCCAGCAGCTTAAACCCAACAGGGGGCAGTGGCACTGAAGCTTTCTTT	CASSLNPTGGSGTEAFF
TRBJ2-7	once	.	TRBV11-2	TGTGCCAGCAGCCAAAACTCCTACGAGCAGTACTTC	CASSQNSYEQYF
TRBJ1-6	once	.	TRBV13	TGTGCCAGCAGCTTAGGGGTTTCACCCCTCCACTTT	CASSLGVSPLHF
TRBJ1-2	.	TRBD1	TRBV27	TGTGCCAGCACCCAGGGACAGGGGAACTATGGCTACACCTTC	CASTQGQGNYGYTF
TRBJ1-2	.	TRBD1	TRBV5-1	TGCGCCAGCAGCCGGGGACAGACGAACTATGGCTACACCTTC	CASSRGQTNYGYTF
TRBJ1-1	few	.	TRBV21-1	TGTGCCAGCAGCAGCAGACCCCTGAACACTGAAGCTTTCTTT	CASSSRPLNTEAFF
TRBJ1-6	.	.	TRBV4-1	TGCGCCAGCAGCCAGACAGGAACCCATTCACCCCTCCACTTT	CASSQTGTHSPLHF
TRBJ2-1	.	.	TRBV27	TGTGCCACCCAGGGAAGCTCCTACAATGAGCAGTTCTTC	CATQGSSYNEQFF
TRBJ2-7	.	.	TRBV2	TGTGCCAGCAGTGGCCCTCCGGTGGGATTCTACGAGCAGTACTTC	CASSGPPVGFYEQYF
TRBJ2-3	.	TRBD2	TRBV4-1	TGCGCCAGCAGCCATGTCGGGGGGAGAGATACGCAGTATTTT	CASSHVGGRDTQYF
TRBJ1-1	.	TRBD1	TRBV5-1	TGCGCCAGCGGAGACAGGGGGTACTCTGAAGCTTTCTTT	CASGDRGYSEAFF
TRBJ2-1	.	TRBD2	TRBV19	TGTGCCAGTAGTATACAGCGGGGGGGGATGTTGAATGAGCAGTTCTTC	CASSIQRGGMLNEQFF
TRBJ2-1	.	TRBD2	TRBV11-3	TGTGCCAGCAGCTTTAGGTCAGTTAACGGGAGGCCCGGGGGGACGGAGCAGTTCTTC	CASSFRSVNGRPGGTEQFF
TRBJ2-3	.	.	TRBV9	TGTGCCAGCAGCGTAGCGGGGGCCAGCACAGATACGCAGTATTTT	CASSVAGASTDTQYF
TRBJ1-1	.	.	TRBV28	TGTGCCAGCAGCCTAGGGGGTCCGGGGACTGAAGCTTTCTTT	CASSLGGPGTEAFF
TRBJ2-2	.	.	TRBV5-1	TGCGCCAGCAGCTTCCGGGACGGAGGGAACACCGGGGAGCTGTTTTTT	CASSFRDGGNTGELFF
TRBJ2-2	.	.	TRBV29-1	TGCAGCGCTTGGGCACCGTCCGTCGGGGAGCTGTTTTTT	CSAWAPSVGELFF
TRBJ2-7	.	.	TRBV11-2	TGTGCCAGCAGCTTAGGCAGGGGTCCCTACGAGCAGTACTTC	CASSLGRGPYEQYF
TRBJ2-7	.	.	TRBV5-1	TGCGCCAGCAGCTTGGGTGGAGAAGGGCCCGCCTCCTACGAGCAGTACTTC	CASSLGGEGPASYEQYF
TRBJ2-3	.	.	TRBV27	TGTGCCAGCAGTTTAGGTTCAGTAGATACGCAGTATTTT	CASSLGSVDTQYF
TRBJ1-1	.	.	TRBV15	TGTGCCACCAGCAGCTATAAAGAAGCTTTCTTT	CATSSYKEAFF
TRBJ1-1	.	TRBD1	TRBV4-2	TGTGCCAGCAGCCAAGATCTCCGGGACAGGGATACTGAAGCTTTCTTT	CASSQDLRDRDTEAFF
TRBJ2-1	.	.	TRBV30	TGTGCCTGGAGTGTAGGACTCGGGCCTTACAATGAGCAGTTCTTC	CAWSVGLGPYNEQFF
TRBJ2-2	.	TRBD1	TRBV19	TGTGCCAGTAGTATGGAACCGTGGACAGGTTACACCGGGGAGCTGTTTTTT	CASSMEPWTGYTGELFF
TRBJ1-1	.	TRBD1	TRBV28	TGTGCCAGCAGTTTATTCAGGGGGCGGACTGAAGCTTTCTTT	CASSLFRGRTEAFF
TRBJ2-5	.	.	TRBV6-1	TGTGCCAGCAGTGTGTCCATCCAAGAGACCCAGTACTTC	CASSVSIQETQYF
TRBJ2-3	.	.	TRBV27	TGTGCCAGCAAACCTCTGGGGGCTTCAGATACGCAGTATTTT	CASKPLGASDTQYF
TRBJ1-2	.	.	TRBV4-1	TGCGCCAGCAGCCAACTTTTGCAGGTTGCTAACTATGGCTACACCTTC	CASSQLLQVANYGYTF
TRBJ1-1	.	.	TRBV9	TGTGCCAGCAGCTACACCGGCGGGATCACTGAAGCTTTCTTT	CASSYTGGITEAFF
TRBJ2-7	once	.	TRBV5-1	TGCGCCAGCAGCCTGCGGACCGCTTCCTACGAGCAGTACTTC	CASSLRTASYEQYF
TRBJ1-5	once	.	TRBV27	TGTGCCAGCAGCCGGGAGCGGACCGGCAATCAGCCCCAGCATTTT	CASSRERTGNQPQHF
TRBJ2-2	.	.	TRBV6-1	TGTGCCAGCAGTGTATTTGGAGGGGTAGTTGGCACCGGGGAGCTGTTTTTT	CASSVFGGVVGTGELFF
TRBJ2-3	.	.	TRBV11-2	TGTGCCAGCAGCGTTGAGTTTCGATCCACAGATACGCAGTATTTT	CASSVEFRSTDTQYF
TRBJ2-7	.	.	TRBV20-1	TGCAGTGCCCCGGGGGTGGGTGAGCAGTACTTC	CSAPGVGEQYF
TRBJ2-2	.	.	TRBV6-5	TGTGCCAGCAGTTCCTTAGATTTGAACACCGGGGAGCTGTTTTTT	CASSSLDLNTGELFF
TRBJ2-2	.	TRBD1	TRBV5-1	TGCGCCAGCAGCTTGTTTTCCGGGACAGGGAACACCGGGGAGCTGTTTTTT	CASSLFSGTGNTGELFF
TRBJ2-3	.	.	TRBV4-1	TGCGCCAGCAGCCAAAGGCGGTTAGATACGCAGTATTTT	CASSQRRLDTQYF
TRBJ2-2	.	.	TRBV7-2	TGTGCCAGCAGCTTAGTACCCGGGGACCACACCGGGGAGCTGTTTTTT	CASSLVPGDHTGELFF
TRBJ1-2	.	.	TRBV6-1	TGTGCCAGCAGTATACAGGGTGTCTATGGCTACACCTTC	CASSIQGVYGYTF
TRBJ2-1	.	.	TRBV27	TGTGCCAGCAGTCCCCGGGGCGGCAGGGCGGAGCAGTTCTTC	CASSPRGGRAEQFF
TRBJ2-5	.	TRBD2	TRBV7-2	TGTGCCAGCAGTTTAGCGGGCGGCTACCAAGAGACCCAGTACTTC	CASSLAGGYQETQYF
TRBJ1-1	.	.	TRBV30	TGTGCCTCCGAAGGGGGGCGGGGGCACACTGAAGCTTTCTTT	CASEGGRGHTEAFF
TRBJ1-1	once	.	TRBV6-5	TGTGCCAGCAGTTTATCCAGGGATCTGGGCACTGAAGCTTTCTTT	CASSLSRDLGTEAFF
TRBJ1-4	.	.	TRBV6-5	TGTGCCAGCAGTTATAGTTGGGGAGGGGTAGAGGAAAAACTGTTTTTT	CASSYSWGGVEEKLFF
TRBJ1-1	.	.	TRBV10-3	TGTGCCATCAGTGAGAGGGTGGGCAGGGTAGACACTGAAGCTTTCTTT	CAISERVGRVDTEAFF
TRBJ1-5	once	.	TRBV19	TGTGCCAGTACCGGCGGTGGGCCCTCTTTTAGCAATCAGCCCCAGCATTTT	CASTGGGPSFSNQPQHF
TRBJ1-4	.	.	TRBV5-6	TGTGCCAGCAGCTCCGACGCTGCAACTAATGAAAAACTGTTTTTT	CASSSDAATNEKLFF
TRBJ2-3	.	.	TRBV9	TGTGCCAGCAGCGTGGAGGGAAGGGTCACAGATACGCAGTATTTT	CASSVEGRVTDTQYF
TRBJ2-3	.	.	TRBV5-1	TGCGCCAGCAGGTTTTGGGGTGAGGGCACAGATACGCAGTATTTT	CASRFWGEGTDTQYF
TRBJ1-1	.	.	TRBV11-2	TGTGCCAGCAGCGCGACACCCTTTTTAGCTTTCTTT	CASSATPFLAFF
TRBJ2-7	.	.	TRBV29-1	TGCAGCGTTCGGGGGGCCAACGAGCAGTACTTC	CSVRGANEQYF
TRBJ1-2	.	.	TRBV28	TGTGCCAGCCACTCACATGGCTACACCTTC	CASHSHGYTF
TRBJ2-3	.	.	TRBV9	TGTGCCAGCAGCGTAGAAGGCGGCACAGATACGCAGTATTTT	CASSVEGGTDTQYF
TRBJ2-1	.	.	TRBV7-2	TGTGCCAGCAGCTCGCTAGTGGCCCCGATTACTGATGAGCAGTTCTTC	CASSSLVAPITDEQFF